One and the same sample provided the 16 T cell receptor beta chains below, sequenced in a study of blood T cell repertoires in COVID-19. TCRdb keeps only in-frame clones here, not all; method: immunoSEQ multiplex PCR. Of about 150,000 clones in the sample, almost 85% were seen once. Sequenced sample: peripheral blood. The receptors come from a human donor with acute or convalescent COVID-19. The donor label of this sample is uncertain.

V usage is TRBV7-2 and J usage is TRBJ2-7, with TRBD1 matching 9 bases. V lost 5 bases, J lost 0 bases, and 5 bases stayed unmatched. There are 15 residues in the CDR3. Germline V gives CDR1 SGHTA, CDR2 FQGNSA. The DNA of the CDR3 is TGTGCCAGCAGCCCCCGGGACAGGGCCTCCTACGAGCAGTACTTC. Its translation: CASSPRDRASYEQYF.

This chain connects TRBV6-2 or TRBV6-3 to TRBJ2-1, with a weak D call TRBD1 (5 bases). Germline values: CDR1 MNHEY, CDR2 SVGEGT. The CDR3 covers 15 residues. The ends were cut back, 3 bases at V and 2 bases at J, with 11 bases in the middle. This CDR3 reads CASSYEAGPYNEQFF. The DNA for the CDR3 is TGTGCCAGCAGTTATGAGGCAGGGCCCTACAATGAGCAGTTCTTC.

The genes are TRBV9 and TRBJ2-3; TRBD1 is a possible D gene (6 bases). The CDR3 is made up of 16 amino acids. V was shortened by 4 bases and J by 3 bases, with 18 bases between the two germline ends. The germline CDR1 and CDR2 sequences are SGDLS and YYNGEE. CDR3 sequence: CASSRTAEGLTDTQYF. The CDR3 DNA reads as TGTGCCAGCAGCCGGACAGCAGAGGGGCTGACAGATACGCAGTATTTT.

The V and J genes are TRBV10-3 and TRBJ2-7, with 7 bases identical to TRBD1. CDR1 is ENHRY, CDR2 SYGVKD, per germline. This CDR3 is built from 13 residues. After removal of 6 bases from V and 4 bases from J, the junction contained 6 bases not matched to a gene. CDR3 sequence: CAISMGQSYEQYF. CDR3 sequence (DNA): TGTGCCATCAGCATGGGACAGTCTTACGAGCAGTACTTC.

CDR3 sequence (DNA): TGTGCCAGCAGCTTAGGGCGGATTCCTAGCACAGATACGCAGTATTTT. The encoded protein is CASSLGRIPSTDTQYF. This chain uses TRBV11-2 with TRBJ2-3; no clear D gene. The CDR3 sequence is 16 residues long. The germline gives CDR1 SGHAT, CDR2 FQNNGV. V was pared by 1 base and J by 0 bases, with 11 bases between.

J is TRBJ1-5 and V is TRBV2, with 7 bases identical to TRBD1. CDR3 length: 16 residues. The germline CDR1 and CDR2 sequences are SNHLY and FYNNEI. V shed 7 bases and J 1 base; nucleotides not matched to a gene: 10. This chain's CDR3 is CASILGGAGSNQPQHF. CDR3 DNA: TGTGCCAGCATTCTAGGGGGCGCGGGAAGCAATCAGCCCCAGCATTTT.

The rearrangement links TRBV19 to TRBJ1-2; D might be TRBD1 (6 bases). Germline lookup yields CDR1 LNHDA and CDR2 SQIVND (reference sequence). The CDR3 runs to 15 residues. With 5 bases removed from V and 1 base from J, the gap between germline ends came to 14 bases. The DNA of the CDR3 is TGTGCCAGTAGTTCGACGAACAGGGTTAACTATGGCTACACCTTC. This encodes CASSSTNRVNYGYTF.

This CDR3 is CASSPRRGRGNYGYTF. Here the CDR3 DNA reads TGTGCCAGCAGTCCCCGCCGAGGCAGGGGGAACTATGGCTACACCTTC. The chain combines TRBV27 with TRBJ1-2; TRBD1 agrees at 7 bases. Germline loops: CDR1 MNHEY, CDR2 SMNVEV (reference sequence). The CDR3 is 16 residues long. With V trimmed by 5 bases and J by 2 bases, 11 bases remained unmatched.

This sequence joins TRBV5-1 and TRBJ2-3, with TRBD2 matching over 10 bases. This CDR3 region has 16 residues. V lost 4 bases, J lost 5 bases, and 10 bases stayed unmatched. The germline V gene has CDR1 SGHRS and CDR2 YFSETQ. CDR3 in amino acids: CASSPTSGTQGDTQYF. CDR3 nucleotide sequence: TGCGCCAGCAGCCCCACTAGCGGGACCCAGGGAGATACGCAGTATTTT.

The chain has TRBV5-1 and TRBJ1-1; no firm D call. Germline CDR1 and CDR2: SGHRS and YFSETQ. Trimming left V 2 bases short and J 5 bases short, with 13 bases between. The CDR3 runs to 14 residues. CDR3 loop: CASSLLLLSTEAFF. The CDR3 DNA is TGCGCCAGCAGCTTACTTCTTCTCTCGACTGAAGCTTTCTTT. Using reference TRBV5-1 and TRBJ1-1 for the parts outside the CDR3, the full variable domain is KAGVTQTPRYLIKTRGQQVTLSCSPISGHRSVSWYQQTPGQGLQFLFEYFSETQRNKGNFPGRFSGRQFSNSRSEMNVSTLELGDSALYLCASSLLLLSTEAFFGQGTRLTVV.

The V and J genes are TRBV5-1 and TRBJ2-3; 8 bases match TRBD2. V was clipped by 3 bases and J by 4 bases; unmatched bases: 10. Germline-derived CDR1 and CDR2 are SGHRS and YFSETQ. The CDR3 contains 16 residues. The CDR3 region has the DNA TGCGCCAGCAGCTCATGGATAGCGGGGAAACCAGATACGCAGTATTTT. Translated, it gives CASSSWIAGKPDTQYF.

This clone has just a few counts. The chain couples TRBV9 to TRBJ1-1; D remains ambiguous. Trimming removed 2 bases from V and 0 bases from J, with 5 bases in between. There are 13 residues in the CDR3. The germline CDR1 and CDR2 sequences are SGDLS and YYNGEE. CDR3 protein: CASSVSVNTEAFF. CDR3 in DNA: TGTGCCAGCAGCGTTTCGGTGAACACTGAAGCTTTCTTT.

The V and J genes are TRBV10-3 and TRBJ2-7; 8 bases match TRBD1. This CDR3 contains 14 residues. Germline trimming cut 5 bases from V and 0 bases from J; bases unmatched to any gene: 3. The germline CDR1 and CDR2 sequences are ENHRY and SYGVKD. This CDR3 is CAISPGGSSYEQYF. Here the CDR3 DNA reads TGTGCCATCAGTCCAGGGGGCAGCTCCTACGAGCAGTACTTC.

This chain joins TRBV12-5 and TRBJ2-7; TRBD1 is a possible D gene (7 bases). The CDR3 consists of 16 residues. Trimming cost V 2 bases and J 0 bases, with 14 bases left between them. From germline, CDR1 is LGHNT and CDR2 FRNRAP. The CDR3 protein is CASGLRRDSSSYEQYF. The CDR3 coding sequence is TGTGCTAGTGGTTTGAGGCGGGACAGTAGCTCCTACGAGCAGTACTTC.

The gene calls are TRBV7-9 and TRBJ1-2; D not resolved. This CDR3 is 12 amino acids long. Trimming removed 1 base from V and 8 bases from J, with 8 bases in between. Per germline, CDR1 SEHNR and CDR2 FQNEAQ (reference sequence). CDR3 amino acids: CASSLVSGGYTF. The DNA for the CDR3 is TGTGCCAGCAGCTTAGTAAGCGGGGGCTACACCTTC.

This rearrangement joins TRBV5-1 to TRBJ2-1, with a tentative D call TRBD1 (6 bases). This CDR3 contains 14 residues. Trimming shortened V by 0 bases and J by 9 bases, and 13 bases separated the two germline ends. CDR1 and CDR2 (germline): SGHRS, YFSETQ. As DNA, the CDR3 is TGCGCCAGCAGCTTGGGCCCAGGGGTGACTGAGCAGTTCTTC. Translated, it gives CASSLGPGVTEQFF. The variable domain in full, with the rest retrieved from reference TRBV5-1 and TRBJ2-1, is KAGVTQTPRYLIKTRGQQVTLSCSPISGHRSVSWYQQTPGQGLQFLFEYFSETQRNKGNFPGRFSGRQFSNSRSEMNVSTLELGDSALYLCASSLGPGVTEQFFGPGTRLTVL.